Listed here are 5 T cell receptor beta chains from one sample, sequenced in a study of blood T cell repertoires in COVID-19. Libraries were prepared by immunoSEQ multiplex PCR; TCRdb keeps only in-frame clonotypes and omits some of them. The data contain 55,000 to 65,000 clones, more than 85% of them singletons. The sequenced sample consisted of peripheral blood. These receptors were taken from a man aged 55 to 70 with acute or convalescent COVID-19.

The chain joins TRBV3-1 (or the pseudogene TRBV3-2) to TRBJ2-7, with 8 bases matching TRBD2. Germline V gene lookup returns CDR1 LGHDT and CDR2 YNNKEL (reference sequence). J lost 6 bases, V lost 0 bases, and 13 bases had no gene match. The CDR3 runs 17 residues. CDR3 sequence reads: CASSQDLGTRSGREQYF. Here the CDR3 DNA reads TGTGCCAGCAGCCAAGATTTAGGGACTAGGAGTGGCCGCGAGCAGTACTTC.

This sequence joins TRBV29-1 and TRBJ1-1, with D maybe TRBD1 (6 bases). CDR1 is SQVTM and CDR2 is ANQGSEA in the germline V gene. This CDR3 spans 14 amino acids. Between the trimmed V and J ends, which lost 7 bases and 5 bases, there was a span of 20 bases. The chain's CDR3 is CSARAGGQGTEAFF. As DNA, the CDR3 is TGCAGCGCCCGAGCGGGGGGCCAAGGTACTGAAGCTTTCTTT.

The chain uses TRBV19 and TRBJ2-7, with 7 positions matching TRBD1. Germline V gene sequence: CDR1 LNHDA, CDR2 SQIVND (reference sequence). With V trimmed by 5 bases and J by 4 bases, 2 bases remained unmatched. The CDR3 runs to 12 residues. In nucleotides, the CDR3 is TGTGCCAGTAGTGCGACAGGGTACGAGCAGTACTTC. Amino acids: CASSATGYEQYF.

This clone was seen only once. The chain has TRBV19 and TRBJ1-5, with 7 bases matching TRBD1. Looked up from germline, CDR1 is LNHDA and CDR2 is SQIVND (reference sequence). This CDR3 is 13 amino acids long. The J segment lost 7 bases and the V segment lost 4 bases, leaving 4 bases of the junction unmatched. CDR3 DNA sequence: TGTGCCAGTAGTAGCCAGGGGGAGCAGCCCCAGCATTTT. Translated, it gives CASSSQGEQPQHF.

V gene TRBV12-2 combines with J gene TRBJ2-7; the table gives TRBD2 as D, unverified against the DNA. TRBV12-2 is listed as a pseudogene. This CDR3 comprises 15 residues. This chain's CDR3 is CASRFPSGRDIEQYF. As DNA, the CDR3 is TGTGCAAGTCGCTTCCCTAGCGGGAGGGACATCGAGCAGTACTTC.